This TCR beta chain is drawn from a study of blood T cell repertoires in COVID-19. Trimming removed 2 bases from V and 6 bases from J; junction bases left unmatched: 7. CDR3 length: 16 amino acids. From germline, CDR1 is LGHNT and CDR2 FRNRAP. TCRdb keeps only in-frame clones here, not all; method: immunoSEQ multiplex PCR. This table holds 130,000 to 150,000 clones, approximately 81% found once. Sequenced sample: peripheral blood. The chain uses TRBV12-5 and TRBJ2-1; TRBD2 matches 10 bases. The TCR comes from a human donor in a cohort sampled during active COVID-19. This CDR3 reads CASGLCASGSCNEQFF. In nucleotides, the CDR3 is TGTGCTAGTGGTTTGTGTGCTAGCGGGAGTTGCAATGAGCAGTTCTTC.